This entry lists 18 T cell receptor beta chains sequenced from one sample in a study of a mutant IDH1 vaccine in newly diagnosed glioma. Sequencing used immunoSEQ multiplex PCR; TCRdb keeps in-frame clones, though not all of them. Seen here are 100,000 to 120,000 clones, approximately 87% observed once, and the top ten hold 0.55% to 0.7%. Time point of the sample: week 11, during vaccination. A single vaccine dose contained 300 ug of mutant IDH1 20-mer peptide, and topical imiquimod was used with it. Their antigen targets remain unknown. Sample: PBMCs, taken from a glioma patient whose treatment included an IDH1 peptide vaccine. The receptors were sampled from a woman between 50 and 59 years old with glioma.

V gene TRBV6-1 combines with J gene TRBJ1-2, with 10 bases fitting TRBD1. V lost 2 bases and J lost 5; bases outside the gene matches: 5. Germline V gene lookup returns CDR1 MNHNS and CDR2 SASEGT. The CDR3 is made up of 15 amino acids. The CDR3 here is CASSERTGGGYGYTF. The CDR3 DNA sequence: TGTGCCAGCAGTGAAAGGACAGGGGGTGGTTATGGCTACACCTTC.

The rearrangement uses TRBV6-1 and TRBJ2-7, with TRBD2 identical over 10 bases. V lost 6 bases and J lost 3; bases outside the gene matches: 8. This CDR3 has 15 amino acids. Germline lookup yields CDR1 MNHNS and CDR2 SASEGT. DNA of the CDR3: TGTGCCAGCAGACTTACTAGCGGGGCCCTCTACGAGCAGTACTTC. Amino acid sequence: CASRLTSGALYEQYF.

J is TRBJ2-1 and V is TRBV19, with 7 bases that match TRBD2. V lost 5 bases and J lost 6; bases outside the gene matches: 22. Germline CDR1 LNHDA, CDR2 SQIVND (reference sequence). The CDR3 covers 19 residues. CDR3: CASSAQIPSVGGPGNEQFF. The CDR3 coding sequence is TGTGCCAGTAGTGCACAGATCCCTTCGGTGGGAGGGCCAGGCAATGAGCAGTTCTTC. Combining the CDR3 with reference TRBV19 and TRBJ2-1 gives the whole variable domain DGGITQSPKYLFRKEGQNVTLSCEQNLNHDAMYWYRQDPGQGLRLIYYSQIVNDFQKGDIAEGYSVSREKKESFPLTVTSAQKNPTAFYLCASSAQIPSVGGPGNEQFFGPGTRLTVL.

This chain joins TRBV28 and TRBJ2-1; 9 nucleotides agree with TRBD2. This CDR3 has 16 residues. CDR1 and CDR2 (germline): MDHEN, SYDVKM. The J segment lost 1 base and the V segment lost 6 bases, leaving 7 bases of the junction unmatched. This CDR3 reads CASSSQAGGSYNEQFF. The CDR3 DNA reads TGTGCCAGCAGCTCGCAAGCGGGAGGTTCCTACAATGAGCAGTTCTTC.

This clone was seen just once. The chain links TRBV7-9 to TRBJ2-1; D is uncertain. CDR3 length: 15 amino acids. Trimming removed 7 bases from V and 2 bases from J, with 15 bases in between. Germline V gives CDR1 SEHNR, CDR2 FQNEAQ (reference sequence). CDR3 in amino acids: CASISGWEPYNEQFF. The CDR3 bases are TGTGCCAGCATAAGTGGATGGGAACCCTACAATGAGCAGTTCTTC. The full variable domain, completed using reference TRBV7-9 and TRBJ2-1, is DTGVSQNPRHKITKRGQNVTFRCDPISEHNRLYWYRQTLGQGPEFLTYFQNEAQLEKSRLLSDRFSAERPKGSFSTLEIQRTEQGDSAMYLCASISGWEPYNEQFFGPGTRLTVL.

The chain couples TRBV11-3 to TRBJ2-5; 7 nucleotides line up with TRBD1. Germline-derived CDR1 and CDR2 are SGHNT and YENEEA. The CDR3 is 14 amino acids. V trimming: 4 bases; J trimming: 5 bases; junction bases outside the gene matches: 7. The DNA for the CDR3 is TGTGCCAGCAGCTCCAACAGGGGTGGGGAGACCCAGTACTTC. Amino acids: CASSSNRGGETQYF.

The chain is built from TRBV18 and TRBJ2-3; D is unresolved. V dropped 3 bases and J dropped 0 bases, with 10 bases sitting between them. The CDR3 sequence is 15 residues long. CDR1 is KGHSH, CDR2 LQKENI, per germline. CDR3 sequence reads: CASSPTGPSTDTQYF. The CDR3 nucleotides read TGTGCCAGCTCACCGACCGGTCCTAGCACAGATACGCAGTATTTT.

This clone was picked up one time. This chain connects TRBV28 to TRBJ2-7; either TRBD1 or TRBD2 may supply D (5 bases each). From germline, CDR1 is MDHEN and CDR2 SYDVKM. There are 15 residues in the CDR3. Deletions cut 5 bases from V and 0 bases from J, with 14 bases between. The CDR3 DNA reads TGTGCCAGCAGTGGCCTCGGGGACCGCTCCTACGAGCAGTACTTC. This translates into CASSGLGDRSYEQYF.

The V call is TRBV6-5, the J call TRBJ2-7; D gene ambiguous. This CDR3 has 13 amino acids. Looked up from germline, CDR1 is MNHEY and CDR2 is SVGAGI. V was shortened by 0 bases and J by 1 base, with 4 bases between the two germline ends. This CDR3 is CASSYSRSYEQYF. The CDR3 DNA follows: TGTGCCAGCAGTTACTCGAGGTCCTACGAGCAGTACTTC.

V gene TRBV19 combines with J gene TRBJ1-5, with a weak D call TRBD1 (5 bases). CDR1 and CDR2 from the germline V gene are LNHDA and SQIVND (reference sequence). The CDR3 is 16 residues long. V was shortened by 5 bases and J by 7 bases, with 21 bases between the two germline ends. In DNA, the CDR3 is TGTGCCAGTAGTCCAACGAGGGTCGTGGGGGGGCAGCCCCAGCATTTT. Its translation: CASSPTRVVGGQPQHF. The full variable domain, in which reference TRBV19 and TRBJ1-5 provide the parts outside the CDR3, is DGGITQSPKYLFRKEGQNVTLSCEQNLNHDAMYWYRQDPGQGLRLIYYSQIVNDFQKGDIAEGYSVSREKKESFPLTVTSAQKNPTAFYLCASSPTRVVGGQPQHFGDGTRLSIL.

This clone was picked up a small number of times. The chain recombines TRBV9 with TRBJ2-3; D might be TRBD2 (6 bases). V lost 3 bases to trimming and J lost 5 bases, with 7 bases between them. The germline V gene has CDR1 SGDLS and CDR2 YYNGEE. This CDR3 has 12 residues. The CDR3 protein is CASSGAGDTQYF. CDR3 DNA: TGTGCCAGCAGCGGAGCGGGAGATACGCAGTATTTT.

V gene TRBV18 combines with J gene TRBJ2-1; no reliable D call. Per the germline V gene, CDR1 is KGHSH and CDR2 is LQKENI. Trimming pared 2 bases from V and 0 bases from J, leaving 5 bases between. This CDR3 is 14 amino acids long. CDR3 nucleotide sequence: TGTGCCAGCTCACCAGCGGCCTCCTACAATGAGCAGTTCTTC. Protein: CASSPAASYNEQFF.

The rearrangement joins TRBV4-1 to TRBJ2-1; TRBD1 or TRBD2 may be the D gene (5 bases each). The CDR3 consists of 15 residues. CDR1 is MGHRA and CDR2 is YSYEKL in the germline V gene. The V end was cut by 2 bases, the J end by 5 bases, with 13 bases between. CDR3 sequence (DNA): TGCGCCAGCAGCCAACTCGGGACGGCGAACAATGAGCAGTTCTTC. Protein product: CASSQLGTANNEQFF.

The rearrangement links TRBV27 to TRBJ2-1; 11 bases fit TRBD2. V dropped 2 bases and J dropped 4; count of bases not matched to a gene: 7. CDR3 length: 17 residues. Germline V gene lookup returns CDR1 MNHEY and CDR2 SMNVEV (reference sequence). CDR3 DNA: TGTGCCAGCAGTTTACTAGCGGGAGGACCCGATTACAATGAGCAGTTCTTC. It specifies CASSLLAGGPDYNEQFF.

This clone was counted between two and nine times. The J gene is TRBJ1-4, the V gene TRBV5-1; tentative D call: TRBD1 (5 bases). The V end lost 0 bases, the J end lost 7 bases, and 10 bases lay between the germline ends. CDR1 is SGHRS, CDR2 YFSETQ, per germline. The CDR3 totals 14 residues. This chain's CDR3 is CASSLGRGGEKLFF. For the CDR3, the DNA is TGCGCCAGCAGCTTGGGCCGGGGGGGTGAAAAACTGTTTTTT.

This chain uses TRBV15 with TRBJ2-5; D gene uncertain. Germline CDR1 reads LNHNV; CDR2 reads YYDKDF (reference sequence). This CDR3 is 16 amino acids long. V dropped 1 base and J dropped 5 bases, with 17 bases sitting between them. CDR3 in DNA: TGTGCCACCAGCAGAGCACGGAACGGCCTGGTGGAGACCCAGTACTTC. This gives the protein CATSRARNGLVETQYF.

This chain connects TRBV11-1 to TRBJ2-5; D is perhaps TRBD1 (6 bases). Trimming removed 5 bases from V and 5 bases from J, with 18 bases in between. This CDR3 is 15 amino acids long. Germline assignment: CDR1 SGHAT and CDR2 FQDESV (reference sequence). The CDR3 sequence is CASSRPGHPPETQYF. CDR3 in DNA: TGTGCCAGCAGCCGCCCGGGACACCCGCCGGAGACCCAGTACTTC.

V and J are TRBV15 and TRBJ2-1; D may be TRBD2 (6 bases). Trimming removed 5 bases from V and 3 bases from J, with 11 bases in between. CDR3 length equals 14 residues. CDR1 and CDR2 (germline): LNHNV, YYDKDF (reference sequence). The CDR3 loop is CATSPRDFYNEQFF. The CDR3 bases are TGTGCCACCAGCCCCCGGGACTTCTACAATGAGCAGTTCTTC. Together with reference TRBV15 and TRBJ2-1, the CDR3 gives the full variable domain: DAMVIQNPRYQVTQFGKPVTLSCSQTLNHNVMYWYQQKSSQAPKLLFHYYDKDFNNEADTPDNFQSRRPNTSFCFLDIRSPGLGDTAMYLCATSPRDFYNEQFFGPGTRLTVL.